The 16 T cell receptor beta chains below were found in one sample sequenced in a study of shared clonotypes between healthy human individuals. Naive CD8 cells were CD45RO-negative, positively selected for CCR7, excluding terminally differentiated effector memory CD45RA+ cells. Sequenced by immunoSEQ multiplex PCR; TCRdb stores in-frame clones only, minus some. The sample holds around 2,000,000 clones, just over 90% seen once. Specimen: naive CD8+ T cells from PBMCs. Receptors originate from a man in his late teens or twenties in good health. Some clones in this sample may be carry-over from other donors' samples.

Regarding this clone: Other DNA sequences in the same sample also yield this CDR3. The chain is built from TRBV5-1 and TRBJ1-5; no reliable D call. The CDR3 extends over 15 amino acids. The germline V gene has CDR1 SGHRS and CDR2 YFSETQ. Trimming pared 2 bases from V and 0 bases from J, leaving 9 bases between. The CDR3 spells CASSLTGNSNQPQHF. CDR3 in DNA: TGCGCCAGCAGCTTAACGGGAAATAGCAATCAGCCCCAGCATTTT.

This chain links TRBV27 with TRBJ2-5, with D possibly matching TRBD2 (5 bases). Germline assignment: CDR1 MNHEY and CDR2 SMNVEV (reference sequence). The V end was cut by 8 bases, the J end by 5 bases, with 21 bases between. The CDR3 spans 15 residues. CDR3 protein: CASSPLRARRETQYF. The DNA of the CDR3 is TGTGCCAGCTCCCCATTGAGGGCCAGGAGGGAGACCCAGTACTTC.

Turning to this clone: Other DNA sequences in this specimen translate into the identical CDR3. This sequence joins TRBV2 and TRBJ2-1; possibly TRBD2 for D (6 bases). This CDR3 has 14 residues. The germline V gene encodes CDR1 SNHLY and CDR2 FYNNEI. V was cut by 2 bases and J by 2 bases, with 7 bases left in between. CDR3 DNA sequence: TGTGCCAGCAGTGAAAGCGGGCCCTACAATGAGCAGTTCTTC. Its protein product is CASSESGPYNEQFF.

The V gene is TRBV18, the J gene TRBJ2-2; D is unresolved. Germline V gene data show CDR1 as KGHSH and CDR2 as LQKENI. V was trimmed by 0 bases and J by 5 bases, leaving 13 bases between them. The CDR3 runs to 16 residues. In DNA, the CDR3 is TGTGCCAGCTCACCACCGAAGGGTGAAAAGACCGGGGAGCTGTTTTTT. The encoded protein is CASSPPKGEKTGELFF.

The CDR3 protein is CSVDFDHGVVRETQYF. CDR3 nucleotides: TGCAGCGTTGATTTTGATCATGGGGTAGTACGAGAGACCCAGTACTTC. The rearrangement uses TRBV29-1 and TRBJ2-5; D not resolved. Trimming stripped 3 bases from V and 4 bases from J, with 21 bases between. Germline CDR1 is SQVTM and CDR2 is ANQGSEA. This CDR3 has 16 amino acids.

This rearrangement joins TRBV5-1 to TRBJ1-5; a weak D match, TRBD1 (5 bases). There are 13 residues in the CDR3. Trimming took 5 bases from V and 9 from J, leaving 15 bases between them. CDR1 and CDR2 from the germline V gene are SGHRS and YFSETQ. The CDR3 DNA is TGCGCCAGCAGACGGGACTCCCGATGGCCCCAGCATTTT. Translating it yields CASRRDSRWPQHF.

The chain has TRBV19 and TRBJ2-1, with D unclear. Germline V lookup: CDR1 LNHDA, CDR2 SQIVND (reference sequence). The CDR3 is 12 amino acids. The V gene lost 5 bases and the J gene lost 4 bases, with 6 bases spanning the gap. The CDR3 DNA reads TGTGCCAGTAGTTGGGCTTACAATGAGCAGTTCTTC. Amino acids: CASSWAYNEQFF.

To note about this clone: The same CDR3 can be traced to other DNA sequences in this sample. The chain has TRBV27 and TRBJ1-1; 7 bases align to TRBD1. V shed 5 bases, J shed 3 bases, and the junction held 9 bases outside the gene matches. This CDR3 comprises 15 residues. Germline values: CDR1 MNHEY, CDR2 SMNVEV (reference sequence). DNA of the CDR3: TGTGCCAGCAGTCCCAGGACAGGCGGAGACACTGAAGCTTTCTTT. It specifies CASSPRTGGDTEAFF.

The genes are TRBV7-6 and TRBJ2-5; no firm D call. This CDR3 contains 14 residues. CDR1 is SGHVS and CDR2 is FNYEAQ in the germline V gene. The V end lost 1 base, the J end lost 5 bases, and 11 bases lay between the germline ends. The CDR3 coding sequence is TGTGCCAGCAGCTTAGTCACAGTGGGGGAGACCCAGTACTTC. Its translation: CASSLVTVGETQYF.

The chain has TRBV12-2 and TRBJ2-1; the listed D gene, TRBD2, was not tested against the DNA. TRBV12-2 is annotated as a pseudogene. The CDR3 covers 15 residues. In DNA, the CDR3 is TGTGCAAGTCCCTTTAGCGGAGACACCTACAATGAGCAGTTCTTC. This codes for CASPFSGDTYNEQFF.

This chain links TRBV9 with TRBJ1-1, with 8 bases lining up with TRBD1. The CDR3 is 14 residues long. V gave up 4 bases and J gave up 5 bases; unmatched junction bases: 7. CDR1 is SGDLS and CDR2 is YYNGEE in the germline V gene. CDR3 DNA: TGTGCCAGCAGCTCCAGGGGGCAAGGGACTGAAGCTTTCTTT. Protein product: CASSSRGQGTEAFF.

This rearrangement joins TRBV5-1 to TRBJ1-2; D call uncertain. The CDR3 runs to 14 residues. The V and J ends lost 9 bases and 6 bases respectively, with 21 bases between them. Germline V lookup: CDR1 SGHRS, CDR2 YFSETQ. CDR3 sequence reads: CATKEGPREDGYTF. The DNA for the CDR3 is TGCGCCACCAAGGAAGGGCCACGCGAGGATGGCTACACCTTC.

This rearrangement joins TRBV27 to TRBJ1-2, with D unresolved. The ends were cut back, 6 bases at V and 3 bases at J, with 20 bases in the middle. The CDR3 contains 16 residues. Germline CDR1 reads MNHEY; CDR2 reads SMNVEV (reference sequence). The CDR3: CASSPSAGVRDYGYTF. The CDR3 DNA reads TGTGCCAGCAGCCCATCCGCCGGGGTTCGGGACTATGGCTACACCTTC.

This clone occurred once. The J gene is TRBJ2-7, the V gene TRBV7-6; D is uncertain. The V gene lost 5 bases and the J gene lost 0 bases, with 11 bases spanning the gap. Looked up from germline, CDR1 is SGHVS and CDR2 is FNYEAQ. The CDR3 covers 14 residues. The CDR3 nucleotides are TGTGCCAGCAGCCAGACGTTGACCTCCTACGAGCAGTACTTC. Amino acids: CASSQTLTSYEQYF.

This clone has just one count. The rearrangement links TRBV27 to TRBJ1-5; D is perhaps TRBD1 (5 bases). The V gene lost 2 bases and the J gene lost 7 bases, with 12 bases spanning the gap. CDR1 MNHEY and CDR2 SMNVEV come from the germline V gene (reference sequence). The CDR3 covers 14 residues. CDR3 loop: CASSLRAQGQPQHF. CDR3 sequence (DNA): TGTGCCAGCAGTTTACGGGCCCAGGGCCAGCCCCAGCATTTT.

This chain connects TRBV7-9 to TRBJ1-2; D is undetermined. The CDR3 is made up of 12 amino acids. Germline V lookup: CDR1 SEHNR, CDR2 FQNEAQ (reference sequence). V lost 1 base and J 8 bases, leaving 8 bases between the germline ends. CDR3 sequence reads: CASSLVSVGYTF. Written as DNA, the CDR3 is TGTGCCAGCAGCTTAGTAAGTGTAGGCTACACCTTC.